These T cell receptor beta chains were read from a single sample in a study of CXCR3-negative and CXCR3-positive naive CD8 T cells. TCRdb re-called the 5' RACE reads; every CDR3 protein appears as one record, without DNA. The ten top clones account for 6% to 8.5%, within a sample of about 40,000 distinct CDR3 sequences. Sequencing was done on a sample of memory CD8+ T cells from blood. The receptors originated from a human donor in good health. Some clones in this sample may be carry-over from other donors' samples. CDR3s include the opening cysteine and the closing phenylalanine or tryptophan. Size is stated for part of the rows, as once, few or many counts, or as a class when the clone is expanded.

>TRBJ1-2|TRBV29-1|NA
CSVEDGGVGYTF
>TRBJ2-1|TRBV3-1|NA
CASSQDLQGPFGEQFF
>TRBJ2-7|TRBV14|NA
CASSSIRYEQYF
>TRBJ2-2|TRBV5-5|NA
CASSSTRDVLLELFF
>TRBJ2-2|TRBV29-1|NA
CSVDEGRGSGELFF
>TRBJ1-3|TRBV7-9|NA
CASSPFDAGNTIYF
>TRBJ2-7|TRBV27|NA
CASRSGAGEQYF
>TRBJ2-2|TRBV6-4|medium-sized
CASSDNTGELFF
>TRBJ1-2|TRBV29-1|NA
CSVVQGGGYTF
>TRBJ2-7|TRBV6-5|NA
CASSYPLTGSQKYEQYF
>TRBJ2-7|TRBV5-6|NA
CASSFSLEQYF
>TRBJ2-4|TRBV27|NA
CASSSRVENIQYF
>TRBJ1-6|TRBV19|NA
CASSRQGNSPLHF
>TRBJ2-7|TRBV7-2|NA
CASSPPSGDRPYF
>TRBJ1-6|TRBV4-3|NA
CASSQDRGSLNSPLHF
>TRBJ2-7|TRBV12-3/TRBV12-4|NA
CASSSSLGGSYEQYF
>TRBJ2-1|TRBV25-1|NA
CASSLWADNEQFF